These T cell receptor beta chains were read from a single sample in a study of blood T cell repertoires in COVID-19. Produced via immunoSEQ multiplex PCR; TCRdb's table is partial and in-frame only. The sample lists more than 150,000 clones; around nine tenths were seen once. Sequencing was performed on peripheral blood. These receptors were collected from a man aged 35-49 years with active or convalescent COVID-19. The CDR3 runs from the conserved cysteine through the conserved F or W. Each record gives: V gene, D gene, CDR3 protein. D genes are given only for firm matches.

v_gene: TRBV7-9; d_gene: NA; CDR3aa: CASSLDSNGYTF
v_gene: TRBV11-2; d_gene: TRBD2; CDR3aa: CASSYGRAGDDTQYF
v_gene: TRBV25-1; d_gene: NA; CDR3aa: CASSDRDTGSTGELFF
v_gene: TRBV6-1; d_gene: TRBD1; CDR3aa: CASSDRTGGSNQPQHF
v_gene: TRBV28; d_gene: TRBD1; CDR3aa: CASSLRSWTGNQPQHF
v_gene: TRBV4-1; d_gene: NA; CDR3aa: CASSQDGSGGELFF
v_gene: TRBV30; d_gene: NA; CDR3aa: CAWSAPGREQFF
v_gene: TRBV5-1; d_gene: TRBD2; CDR3aa: CASSLVPSGGAETQYF
v_gene: TRBV7-9; d_gene: NA; CDR3aa: CASRPGGFANTGELFF
v_gene: TRBV27; d_gene: NA; CDR3aa: CASRMTATYEQYF
v_gene: TRBV9; d_gene: TRBD1; CDR3aa: CASSPGQLNQPQHF
v_gene: TRBV21-1; d_gene: NA; CDR3aa: CASSGRDRVVETQYF
v_gene: TRBV20-1; d_gene: TRBD2; CDR3aa: CSASSGTSKETQYF
v_gene: TRBV29-1; d_gene: NA; CDR3aa: CSVGLGTNQPQHF
v_gene: TRBV7-9; d_gene: TRBD1; CDR3aa: CASSLGQGVGYGYTF
v_gene: TRBV11-2; d_gene: TRBD1; CDR3aa: CASSREGQGSYEQYF
v_gene: TRBV4-1; d_gene: TRBD1; CDR3aa: CASSQDWDRRNTF
v_gene: TRBV6-2/TRBV6-3; d_gene: NA; CDR3aa: CASSRPGSGELFF
v_gene: TRBV7-2; d_gene: TRBD2; CDR3aa: CASSLRGGGPRTDTQYF
v_gene: TRBV30; d_gene: TRBD2; CDR3aa: CAWSVLDMWGGQETQYF
v_gene: TRBV2; d_gene: TRBD2; CDR3aa: CASRTDRLAGTDTQYF
v_gene: TRBV15; d_gene: TRBD1; CDR3aa: CATSREPGQRNSPLHF
v_gene: TRBV18; d_gene: NA; CDR3aa: CASSRQQGNEAFF
v_gene: TRBV18; d_gene: NA; CDR3aa: CASSPQPLAAVAYNEQFF
v_gene: TRBV7-6; d_gene: NA; CDR3aa: CASSLMAPIADYSNQPQHF
v_gene: TRBV5-4; d_gene: TRBD1; CDR3aa: CASSQGQGIGETQYF
v_gene: TRBV7-9; d_gene: TRBD2; CDR3aa: CASRGTTYEQYF
v_gene: TRBV7-3; d_gene: TRBD2; CDR3aa: CASSPPSGGALTGELFF
v_gene: TRBV6-2/TRBV6-3; d_gene: TRBD1; CDR3aa: CASSYPPTGGYGYTF
v_gene: TRBV4-1; d_gene: NA; CDR3aa: CASSQATPRGYTF
v_gene: TRBV4-1; d_gene: NA; CDR3aa: CASSRPSRATNEKLFF
v_gene: TRBV28; d_gene: NA; CDR3aa: CASSLLGGVAFF
v_gene: TRBV5-1; d_gene: NA; CDR3aa: CASSLSAGQASPLHF
v_gene: TRBV7-2; d_gene: TRBD2; CDR3aa: CASSASGGAHNEQFF
v_gene: TRBV6-2/TRBV6-3; d_gene: NA; CDR3aa: CASSPLAGANVLTF
v_gene: TRBV7-2; d_gene: TRBD2; CDR3aa: CASSPGGLADEQFF
v_gene: TRBV7-8; d_gene: NA; CDR3aa: CASSWGRSRETQYF
v_gene: TRBV13; d_gene: TRBD1; CDR3aa: CASSLVGGSYTF
v_gene: TRBV5-1; d_gene: NA; CDR3aa: CASSAPNSPLHF
v_gene: TRBV7-9; d_gene: NA; CDR3aa: CASSFRHSTDTQYF